These T cell receptor beta chains were read from a single sample in a study of CD8 T cells in ankylosing spondylitis. MiXCR, run by TCRdb on the 5' RACE reads, gives a single entry per CDR3 protein. The table records roughly 100,000 distinct CDR3 sequences, about 8.5% of them present only once. Sequencing was carried out using blood, either unsorted or a sorted T cell fraction (not recorded which). These TCRs come from a male donor with ankylosing spondylitis or in good health (not recorded which). Both conserved end residues are part of each CDR3. D genes are given only for firm matches. Not all rows give a size; the values are once, few, many and, for expanded clones, a class.

size,J,V,D,DNA,CDR3
few,TRBJ2-7,TRBV7-6,-,TGTGCCAGCAGCTTATACACAGGGTGGAACGAGCAGTACTTC,CASSLYTGWNEQYF
-,TRBJ2-5,TRBV7-7,TRBD2,TGTGCTAGCAGCTTAGTTCGGGCAGGACTAGCGGGGGAAGAGACCCAGTACTTC,CASSLVRAGLAGEETQYF
many,TRBJ2-1,TRBV7-2,TRBD2,TGTGCCAGCAGCTTAGGAGGCGGGAGGACATACAATGAGCAGTTCTTC,CASSLGGGRTYNEQFF
many,TRBJ2-7,TRBV5-5,-,TGTGCCAGCAGCCGCGGGGACAGCTCCTACGAGCAGTACTTC,CASSRGDSSYEQYF
many,TRBJ2-1,TRBV3-1,-,TGTGCCAGCAGCCAGAGGGGGGTTGAGCAGTTCTTC,CASSQRGVEQFF
many,TRBJ1-1,TRBV7-2,-,TGTGCCAGCAGCCCCCCAGGGGCGAGGAACACTGAAGCTTTCTTT,CASSPPGARNTEAFF
many,TRBJ2-7,TRBV6-2/TRBV6-3,-,TGTGCCAGCAGTTACCGGGGTTATTGGTACGAGCAGTACTTC,CASSYRGYWYEQYF
few,TRBJ2-7,TRBV27,TRBD1,TGTGCCAGCAGCCAGTTAACCGGGACAGGGGCCTACGAGCAGTACTTC,CASSQLTGTGAYEQYF
few,TRBJ1-1,TRBV12-3/TRBV12-4,-,TGTGCCAGCAGTTTGGGCAGGGTCACTGAAGCTTTCTTT,CASSLGRVTEAFF
many,TRBJ2-7,TRBV7-8,TRBD2,TGTGCCAGCAGCAGAAGGACTAGCGGAACCTACGAGCAGTACTTC,CASSRRTSGTYEQYF
many,TRBJ2-3,TRBV7-9,TRBD1,TGTGCCAGCAGTGCACAGGGGCGGGATACGCAGTATTTT,CASSAQGRDTQYF
many,TRBJ2-7,TRBV29-1,TRBD1,TGCAGCGTACACGGGACAGGGGCCTACGAGCAGTACTTC,CSVHGTGAYEQYF
many,TRBJ2-5,TRBV3-1,-,TGTGCCAGCAGCCAAGATCTGGCGGAAGAGACCCAGTACTTC,CASSQDLAEETQYF
many,TRBJ2-7,TRBV20-1,TRBD2,TGCAGTGCTAGCCCCTCGAGCGGGAGTCGCTACGAGCAGTACTTC,CSASPSSGSRYEQYF
many,TRBJ2-7,TRBV6-5,-,TGTGCCAGCGGTGGCCCCCACTACGAGCAGTACTTC,CASGGPHYEQYF
many,TRBJ2-1,TRBV5-1,-,TGCGCCAGCAGCTTGAACGGGAACGATGAGCAGTTCTTC,CASSLNGNDEQFF
many,TRBJ2-7,TRBV7-2,TRBD2,TGTGCCAGCAGCTTAGCGCGGGGGGACTACGAGCAGTACTTC,CASSLARGDYEQYF
many,TRBJ1-4,TRBV6-5,-,TGTGCCAGCGGAGAAGTGGGCGAAAAACTGTTTTTT,CASGEVGEKLFF
-,TRBJ2-7,TRBV7-2,-,TGTGCCAGCAGCTTACAGCGGGCCCCCTACGAGCAGTACTTC,CASSLQRAPYEQYF
few,TRBJ2-1,TRBV11-2,-,TGTGCCAGCAGCTCCGTAGCGAGGAATGAGCAGTTCTTC,CASSSVARNEQFF
many,TRBJ2-1,TRBV5-1,TRBD2,TGCGCCAGCAGCTCCATAGCGGGAGGGTACAATGAGCAGTTCTTC,CASSSIAGGYNEQFF
many,TRBJ1-5,TRBV4-3,-,TGCGCCAGCAGCCAAGCGCCAGGGGATCAGCCCCAGCATTTT,CASSQAPGDQPQHF
many,TRBJ1-2,TRBV29-1,-,TGCAGCGTCGCCTCCTGGAGTCCTCCCACCTATGGCTACACCTTC,CSVASWSPPTYGYTF
many,TRBJ2-3,TRBV7-9,TRBD2,TGTGCCGGAGAACTAGCGAGAGCCACAGATACGCAGTATTTT,CAGELARATDTQYF
many,TRBJ2-1,TRBV4-3,-,TGCGCCAGCAGCCACCGTGGGACGAGAAAGGGTGAGCAGTTCTTC,CASSHRGTRKGEQFF
many,TRBJ2-3,TRBV7-2,TRBD1,TGTGCCAGCAGTGGGACAGGGACCACAGATACGCAGTATTTT,CASSGTGTTDTQYF
many,TRBJ2-1,TRBV19,-,TGTGCCAGTAGTTTACGGGACCCCACTGACAATGAGCAGTTCTTC,CASSLRDPTDNEQFF
many,TRBJ1-3,TRBV6-2/TRBV6-3,-,TGTGCCAGCAGTCGTACGGACACCATATATTTT,CASSRTDTIYF